This T cell receptor (beta chain) was captured by sequencing in a study of human thymus T cells. Overall study results and limits: Apparent skewing of V and J gene usage characterized both thymic and blood repertoires. Unrelated individuals had highly overlapping thymic repertoires, as reported in related research.

Corrective cardiac surgery supplied the resected thymus tissue. Healthy Finnish infants having corrective surgery for congenital heart defects served as donors. Trimming removed 0 bases from V and 11 bases from J, with 11 bases in between. Germline assignment: CDR1 SGHRS and CDR2 YFSETQ. The CDR3 sequence is 12 residues long. Sequenced by immunoSEQ multiplex PCR; TCRdb stores in-frame clones only, minus some. The table includes fewer than 85,000 clones, 95% detected once. This clone was found a few times. As yet, its antigen is unknown. This clonotype was obtained from a girl in the first two years of life with a congenital heart defect but otherwise immunologically healthy. The source material was thymus tissue. This sequence joins TRBV5-1 and TRBJ1-1, with D uncertain. The CDR3 nucleotides read TGCGCCAGCAGCTTGGGGGGTACTAGGGCTTTCTTT. It encodes CASSLGGTRAFF.